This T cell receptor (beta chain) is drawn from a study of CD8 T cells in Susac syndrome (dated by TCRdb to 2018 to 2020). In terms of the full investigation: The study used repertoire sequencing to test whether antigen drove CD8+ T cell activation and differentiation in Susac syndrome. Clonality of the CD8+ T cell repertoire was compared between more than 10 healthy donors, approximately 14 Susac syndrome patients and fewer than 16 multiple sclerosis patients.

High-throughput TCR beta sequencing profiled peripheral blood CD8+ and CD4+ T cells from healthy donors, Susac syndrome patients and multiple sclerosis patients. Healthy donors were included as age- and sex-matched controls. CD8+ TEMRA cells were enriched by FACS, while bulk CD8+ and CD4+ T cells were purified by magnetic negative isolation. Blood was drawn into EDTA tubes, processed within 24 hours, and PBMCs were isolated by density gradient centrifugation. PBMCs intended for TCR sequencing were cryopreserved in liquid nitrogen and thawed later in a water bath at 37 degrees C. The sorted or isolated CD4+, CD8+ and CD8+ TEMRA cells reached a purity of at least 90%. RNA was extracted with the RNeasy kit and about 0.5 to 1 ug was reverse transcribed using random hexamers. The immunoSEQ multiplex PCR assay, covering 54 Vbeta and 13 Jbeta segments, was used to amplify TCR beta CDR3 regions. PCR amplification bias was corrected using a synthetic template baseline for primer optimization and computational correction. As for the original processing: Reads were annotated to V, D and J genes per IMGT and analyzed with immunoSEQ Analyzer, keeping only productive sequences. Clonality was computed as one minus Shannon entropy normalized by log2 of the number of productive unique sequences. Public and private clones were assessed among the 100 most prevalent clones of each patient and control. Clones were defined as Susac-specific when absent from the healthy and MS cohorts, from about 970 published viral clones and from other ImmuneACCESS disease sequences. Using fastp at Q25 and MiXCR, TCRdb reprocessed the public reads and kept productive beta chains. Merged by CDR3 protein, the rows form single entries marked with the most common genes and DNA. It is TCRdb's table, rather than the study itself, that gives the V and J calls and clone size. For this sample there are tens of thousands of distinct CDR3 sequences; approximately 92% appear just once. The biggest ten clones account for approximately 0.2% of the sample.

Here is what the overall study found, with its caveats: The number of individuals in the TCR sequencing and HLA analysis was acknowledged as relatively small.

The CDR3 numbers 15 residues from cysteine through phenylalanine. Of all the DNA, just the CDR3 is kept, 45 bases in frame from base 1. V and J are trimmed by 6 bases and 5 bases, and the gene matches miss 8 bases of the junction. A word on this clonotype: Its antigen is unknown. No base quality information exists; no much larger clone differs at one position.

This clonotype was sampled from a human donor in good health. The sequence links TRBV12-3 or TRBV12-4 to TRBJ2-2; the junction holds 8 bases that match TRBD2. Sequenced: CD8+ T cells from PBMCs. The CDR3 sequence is CASSPSGGGTGELFF. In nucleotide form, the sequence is TGTGCCAGCAGCCCCAGCGGGGGAGGGACCGGGGAGCTGTTTTTT.